This entry is about one T cell receptor (beta chain). Its antigen is undetermined. This entry is derived from a study of cytomegalovirus exposure and HLA in healthy donors. Vbeta (60) and Jbeta (13) primers were used in the PCR. Libraries were prepared by immunoSEQ multiplex PCR; TCRdb keeps only in-frame clonotypes and omits some of them. The table lists some 150,000 clones, 76% of them singletons. Broader study findings: Relative to equally common others, HLA-associated TCR beta chains showed greater clonal expansion in a later analysis.

The CDR3 runs 14 residues. V was pared by 5 bases and J by 2 bases, with 11 bases between. Looked up from germline, CDR1 is MNHEY and CDR2 is SMNVEV (reference sequence). The chain recombines TRBV27 with TRBJ2-3; a weak D match, TRBD2 (5 bases). The specimen was PBMCs. This clonotype originated in a man between 18 and 29 years old in good health and CMV-seronegative. CDR3 loop: CASSDGLSTDTQYF. CDR3 DNA sequence: TGTGCCAGCAGTGACGGACTCTCCACAGATACGCAGTATTTT.